The rows below give T cell receptor beta chains drawn from one sample of a study of blood T cell repertoires in COVID-19. The protocol was immunoSEQ multiplex PCR, while the TCRdb copy is restricted to in-frame clones and leaves out a portion. The sample has more than 150,000 clones; 82% are singletons. Sequenced sample: PBMCs or T cells enriched from blood (not recorded which). The source of these receptors is a man aged 40-50 years who had recovered from COVID-19. Each CDR3 is given with its conserved first and last residue. The D gene is left open where the match is weak. Clone size appears in some rows only: once, few, many, or a class for an expanded clone.

d_gene: NA; v_gene: TRBV4-1; j_gene: TRBJ2-1; abundance: NA; CDR3aa: CASSQELVGNEQFF; CDR3nt: TGCGCCAGCAGCCAAGAACTAGTAGGCAATGAGCAGTTCTTC
d_gene: NA; v_gene: TRBV5-1; j_gene: TRBJ2-7; abundance: NA; CDR3aa: CASSREGDEQYF; CDR3nt: TGCGCCAGCAGTCGAGAGGGGGACGAGCAGTACTTC
d_gene: TRBD2; v_gene: TRBV9; j_gene: TRBJ2-5; abundance: NA; CDR3aa: CASSVESGEGTQYF; CDR3nt: TGTGCCAGCAGCGTAGAAAGCGGGGAGGGGACCCAGTACTTC
d_gene: TRBD1; v_gene: TRBV6-5; j_gene: TRBJ1-2; abundance: NA; CDR3aa: CASSYSAGGYGYTF; CDR3nt: TGTGCCAGCAGTTACTCGGCAGGGGGCTATGGCTACACCTTC
d_gene: NA; v_gene: TRBV10-1; j_gene: TRBJ1-1; abundance: NA; CDR3aa: CASSEDPRRGGEAFF; CDR3nt: TGCGCCAGCAGTGAGGATCCCAGGAGAGGAGGTGAAGCTTTCTTT
d_gene: TRBD1; v_gene: TRBV19; j_gene: TRBJ1-4; abundance: few; CDR3aa: CASSRQGAEKLFF; CDR3nt: TGTGCCAGCTCCAGACAGGGGGCAGAAAAACTGTTTTTT
d_gene: NA; v_gene: TRBV5-1; j_gene: TRBJ1-1; abundance: NA; CDR3aa: CASSFDRATTEAFF; CDR3nt: TGCGCCAGCAGCTTTGACAGAGCTACGACGGAAGCTTTCTTT
d_gene: TRBD2; v_gene: TRBV9; j_gene: TRBJ2-5; abundance: NA; CDR3aa: CASSPRTSGYQETQYF; CDR3nt: TGTGCCAGCAGCCCCAGGACTAGCGGGTACCAAGAGACCCAGTACTTC
d_gene: NA; v_gene: TRBV7-2; j_gene: TRBJ1-2; abundance: NA; CDR3aa: CASSHRDNPVGYTF; CDR3nt: TGTGCCAGCAGCCACCGGGACAATCCGGTTGGCTACACCTTC
d_gene: TRBD1; v_gene: TRBV10-2; j_gene: TRBJ1-1; abundance: NA; CDR3aa: CASQQGVSTEAFF; CDR3nt: TGCGCCAGCCAACAGGGGGTTAGTACTGAAGCTTTCTTT
d_gene: NA; v_gene: TRBV7-8; j_gene: TRBJ1-3; abundance: NA; CDR3aa: CASSWGGSGNTIYF; CDR3nt: TGTGCCAGCAGCTGGGGGGGTTCTGGAAACACCATATATTTT
d_gene: NA; v_gene: TRBV27; j_gene: TRBJ1-6; abundance: few; CDR3aa: CASSLFPPKWTVSSPLHF; CDR3nt: TGTGCCAGCAGTTTATTTCCTCCTAAGTGGACTGTTAGTTCACCCCTCCACTTT
d_gene: TRBD1; v_gene: TRBV24-1; j_gene: TRBJ2-7; abundance: once; CDR3aa: CATSTGQGSYEQYF; CDR3nt: TGTGCCACCAGTACTGGACAGGGGTCCTACGAGCAGTACTTC
d_gene: NA; v_gene: TRBV2; j_gene: TRBJ1-4; abundance: once; CDR3aa: CASSYTGGNEKLFF; CDR3nt: TGTGCCAGCAGTTATACGGGAGGTAATGAAAAACTGTTTTTT
d_gene: TRBD1; v_gene: TRBV3-1/TRBV3-2; j_gene: TRBJ1-5; abundance: NA; CDR3aa: CASRFGTGVPHSNQPQHF; CDR3nt: TGTGCCAGCAGATTCGGGACAGGGGTTCCCCATAGCAATCAGCCCCAGCATTTT